This T cell receptor beta chain is drawn from a study of cytomegalovirus exposure and HLA in healthy donors. The study, taken as a whole, reports: Through in vitro validation, three CMV-associated chains were shown to be specific for CMV antigens. Later work associated more than 15,000 TCR beta sequences with HLA alleles at 0.05 false discovery rate. As a later analysis showed, a missense DCLRE1C variant was linked to trimming of TCR beta V- and J-genes. Most of the TCR beta V segments (in an earlier analysis) were productive either about 90% or about 30% of the time.

With respect to this clone: Its antigen is unidentified.

Primers for the PCR totalled 60 Vbeta and 13 Jbeta. Clones were read by immunoSEQ multiplex PCR, and TCRdb kept only the in-frame ones, dropping some. The profile shows around 80,000 clones, approximately 65% of them singletons. Per germline, CDR1 MNHNS and CDR2 SASEGT. V was shortened by 5 bases and J by 0 bases, with 5 bases between the two germline ends. The CDR3 length is 13 residues. The chain couples TRBV6-1 to TRBJ1-5; D ambiguous. Sequences were obtained from PBMCs. The origin of this receptor is a male donor in good health and CMV-seropositive. This CDR3 reads CASSSFSNQPQHF. The CDR3 DNA follows: TGTGCCAGCAGTTCGTTTAGCAATCAGCCCCAGCATTTT.